The rows below give T cell receptor beta chains drawn from one sample of a study of blood T cells in healthy people across ages. TCRdb reanalysed the 5' RACE reads using MiXCR and keeps one entry per CDR3 protein. The sample has about 780,000 distinct CDR3 sequences, about 46% seen once; the top ten hold 15% to 20%. Input material: blood. The receptors derive from an elderly man in good health. Both conserved end residues are part of each CDR3. Fields, in order: CDR3 length, D gene, J gene, clone size, V gene, CDR3 DNA, CDR3 protein. A D gene is named only where the DNA matches it firmly. Where a row states a size, it is once, few, many or the class of an expanded clone; other rows omit it.

len: 15
d_gene: TRBD2
j_gene: TRBJ2-1
abundance: few
v_gene: TRBV24-1
CDR3nt: TGTGCCACCAGCCTCACTAGCGGACCCTACAATGAGCAGTTCTTC
CDR3aa: CATSLTSGPYNEQFF

len: 15
d_gene: TRBD1
j_gene: TRBJ1-5
abundance: few
v_gene: TRBV29-1
CDR3nt: TGCAGCGTTGACGGGGCAGGGGGCGAATATCAGCCCCAGCATTTT
CDR3aa: CSVDGAGGEYQPQHF

len: 15
d_gene: .
j_gene: TRBJ2-1
abundance: few
v_gene: TRBV15
CDR3nt: TGTGCCACCAGCAGAGAGGACACCGCCTACAATGAGCAGTTCTTC
CDR3aa: CATSREDTAYNEQFF

len: 13
d_gene: .
j_gene: TRBJ2-3
abundance: .
v_gene: TRBV29-1
CDR3nt: TGCAGCGTTGAAGGCTCCCGAATAGACACCAAGTATTTT
CDR3aa: CSVEGSRIDTKYF

len: 15
d_gene: .
j_gene: TRBJ1-5
abundance: .
v_gene: TRBV4-3
CDR3nt: TGCGCCAGCAGCCAAACCCACGAGGTTGGTCAGCCCCAGCATTTT
CDR3aa: CASSQTHEVGQPQHF

len: 13
d_gene: .
j_gene: TRBJ1-2
abundance: .
v_gene: TRBV29-1
CDR3nt: TGCAGCGTTGTTGGGTTGGGGTTGGGTGGCTACACCTTC
CDR3aa: CSVVGLGLGGYTF

len: 15
d_gene: .
j_gene: TRBJ1-5
abundance: .
v_gene: TRBV12-3/TRBV12-4
CDR3nt: TGTGCCAGCAGTACCGTAGGGCGAGGCAATCAGCCCCAGCATTTT
CDR3aa: CASSTVGRGNQPQHF

len: 14
d_gene: TRBD1
j_gene: TRBJ1-1
abundance: .
v_gene: TRBV6-1
CDR3nt: TGTGCCAGCAGTGACTACAGGGGTGGGACTGAAGCTTTCTTT
CDR3aa: CASSDYRGGTEAFF

len: 13
d_gene: TRBD2
j_gene: TRBJ2-5
abundance: many
v_gene: TRBV10-3
CDR3nt: TGTGCCATCGGACTAGCGGGAGAAGAGACCCAGTACTTC
CDR3aa: CAIGLAGEETQYF

len: 13
d_gene: TRBD1
j_gene: TRBJ2-1
abundance: many
v_gene: TRBV24-1
CDR3nt: TGTGCCACCAGTGGTGCAGGGGGCAATGAGCAGTTCTTC
CDR3aa: CATSGAGGNEQFF

len: 14
d_gene: TRBD1
j_gene: TRBJ2-7
abundance: few
v_gene: TRBV20-1
CDR3nt: TGCAGTGCCGGGATTCGGGACAGACCCTACGAGCAGTACTTC
CDR3aa: CSAGIRDRPYEQYF

len: 15
d_gene: TRBD2
j_gene: TRBJ2-1
abundance: few
v_gene: TRBV19
CDR3nt: TGTGCCAGTAGTATAGGTAGCGGGGCCGCGGGGGAGCAGTTCTTC
CDR3aa: CASSIGSGAAGEQFF

len: 13
d_gene: .
j_gene: TRBJ1-6
abundance: few
v_gene: TRBV7-2
CDR3nt: TGTGCCAGCAGCTCCACAGGGAATTCACCCCTCCACTTT
CDR3aa: CASSSTGNSPLHF